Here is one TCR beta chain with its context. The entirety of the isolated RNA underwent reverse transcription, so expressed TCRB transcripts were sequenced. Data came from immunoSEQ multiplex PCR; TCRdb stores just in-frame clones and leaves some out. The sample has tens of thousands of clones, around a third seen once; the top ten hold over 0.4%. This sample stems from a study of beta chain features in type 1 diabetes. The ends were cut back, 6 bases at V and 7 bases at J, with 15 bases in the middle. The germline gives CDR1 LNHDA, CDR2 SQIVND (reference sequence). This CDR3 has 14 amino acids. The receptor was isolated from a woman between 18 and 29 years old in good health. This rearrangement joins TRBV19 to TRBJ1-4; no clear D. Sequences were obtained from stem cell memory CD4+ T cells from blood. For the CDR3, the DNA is TGTGCCAGTAGACCCGATCGAGGGCGTGAAAAACTGTTTTTT. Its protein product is CASRPDRGREKLFF.